This TCR beta chain was observed in a study of blood T cell repertoires in COVID-19. For the study at large: Sites across the United States, Italy and Spain contributed samples from acute and convalescent COVID-19. From T cells, B-cell-depleted T cells, or PBMCs came the material, which was cDNA or gDNA.

This CDR3 contains 13 residues. CDR1 and CDR2 (germline): SGHNT, YYREEE (reference sequence). V lost 1 base and J lost 9, with 13 bases in between. As processed by the authors: Amplification with reference gene primers provided the estimates of nucleated cell counts. Only in-frame clones appear in the TCRdb table, and some are missing; sequencing was by immunoSEQ multiplex PCR. V, J and clone size were drawn from that table, and D and trimming were deduced from the DNA. The sample lists under 300,000 clones; about 82% were seen once. Sequencing was performed on peripheral blood. The TCR originated in a woman aged 55-70 years with active or convalescent COVID-19. The rearrangement links TRBV5-4 to TRBJ2-5; D perhaps matches TRBD2 (5 bases). In nucleotides, the CDR3 is TGTGCCAGCAGCTTGATGGGGAGTCGGGCCCAGTACTTC. Residues: CASSLMGSRAQYF.